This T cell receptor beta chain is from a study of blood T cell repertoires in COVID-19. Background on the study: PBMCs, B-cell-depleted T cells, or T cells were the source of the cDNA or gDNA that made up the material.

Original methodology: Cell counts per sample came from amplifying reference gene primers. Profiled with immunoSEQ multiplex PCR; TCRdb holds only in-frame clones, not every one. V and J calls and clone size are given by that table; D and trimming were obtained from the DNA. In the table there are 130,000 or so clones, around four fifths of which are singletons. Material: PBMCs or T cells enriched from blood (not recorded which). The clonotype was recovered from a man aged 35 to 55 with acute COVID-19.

The chain's CDR3 is CASSLGTNPFNEQFF. In DNA, the CDR3 is TGCGCCAGCAGCCTGGGGACTAACCCCTTCAATGAGCAGTTCTTC. This rearrangement joins TRBV5-1 to TRBJ2-1; 7 bases are shared with TRBD2. Germline V gene sequence: CDR1 SGHRS, CDR2 YFSETQ. The CDR3 runs 15 residues. V dropped 4 bases and J dropped 6; count of bases not matched to a gene: 10.